This T cell receptor beta chain was found in a study of control samples from healthy donors and cancer patients (dated by TCRdb to the early 2020s). Libraries were prepared through the immunoSEQ multiplex PCR assay. TCRdb carries this immuneACCESS record with in-frame sequences only. Its versions omit some clonotypes, under half of them owing to an unresolved V gene in the studies checked, with the rest unexplained. Counted in this sample were around 95,000 clones; around four fifths of them appeared once. Clones ranked in the top ten supply roughly a fifth of the sample. On this clone itself: Its specific antigen is unknown. Per-base qualities were not stored, and no clone one base away is much larger.

Sequencing was done on a sample of blood. The receptor's source is a young man in good health.

The DNA sequence is as follows: TGTGCCAGCAGTCTACGGGCCGCTGGGGAAAAACTGTTTTTT. This is translated as CASSLRAAGEKLFF. The V gene is TRBV28 and the J gene is TRBJ1-4, with an unclear D gene assignment. The CDR3 covers 14 residues, taking in both the cysteine and the phenylalanine. This entry keeps only the CDR3 DNA: 42 bases, framed from base 1. V lost 5 bases and J lost 8 bases; the stretch between them is 15 bases long. Reading the germline V gene gives CDR1 MDHEN and CDR2 SYDVKM. Outside the CDR3, residues come from the reference TRBV28 and TRBJ1-4 proteins, so the full variable domain is: DVKVTQSSRYLVKRTGEKVFLECVQDMDHENMFWYRQDPGLGLRLIYFSYDVKMKEKGDIPEGYSVSREKKERFSLILESASTNQTSMYLCASSLRAAGEKLFFGSGTQLSVL.